The entry that follows covers one TCR beta chain sequence. Its target is not known. The sample comes from a study of chemoradiotherapy in HPV16-positive cancers. Overall study: Candidate HPV-specific T-cell clones and common TCR motifs came from functional assays in a couple of HPV16-positive patients.

Trimming took off 3 bases at V and 1 base at J, with 9 bases between the two ends. The CDR3 extends over 14 amino acids. Germline V lookup: CDR1 SNHLY, CDR2 FYNNEI. Whole-study results and caveats: Candidate HPV-specific clones and E7-related TCR motifs grew in tumor during treatment. HPV-responsive T-cell expansion during chemoradiotherapy was linked to improved recurrence-free survival in HPV16-positive patients. Only two HPV16-positive patients supplied the functional HPV-specificity definition.

Measured with immunoSEQ multiplex PCR; TCRdb has only the in-frame clones, and not every one. The profile shows tens of thousands of clones, roughly 80% of them singletons. The source of this sequence is a human donor with HPV-associated anogenital cancer. J is TRBJ1-1 and V is TRBV2, with D unresolved. The specimen comprised blood, sampled from a patient who underwent chemoradiotherapy. The CDR3 region is CASSETQGNTEAFF. In nucleotides, the CDR3 is TGTGCCAGCAGTGAGACCCAAGGGAACACTGAAGCTTTCTTT.